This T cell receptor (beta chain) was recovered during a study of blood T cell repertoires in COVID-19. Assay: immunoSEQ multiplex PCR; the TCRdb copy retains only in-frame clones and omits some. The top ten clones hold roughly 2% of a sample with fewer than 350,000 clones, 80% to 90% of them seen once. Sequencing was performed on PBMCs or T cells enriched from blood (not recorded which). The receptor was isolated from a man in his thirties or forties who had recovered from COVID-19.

The CDR3 reads CASSARGARGYEQYF. In DNA form, the CDR3 reads TGTGCCAGCAGCGCACGGGGGGCGCGAGGCTACGAGCAGTACTTC. The chain combines TRBV7-9 with TRBJ2-7; possible D gene TRBD2, 7 bases. In germline, CDR1 is SEHNR, CDR2 FQNEAQ (reference sequence). The CDR3 covers 15 residues. V lost 5 bases to trimming and J lost 3 bases, with 17 bases between them.